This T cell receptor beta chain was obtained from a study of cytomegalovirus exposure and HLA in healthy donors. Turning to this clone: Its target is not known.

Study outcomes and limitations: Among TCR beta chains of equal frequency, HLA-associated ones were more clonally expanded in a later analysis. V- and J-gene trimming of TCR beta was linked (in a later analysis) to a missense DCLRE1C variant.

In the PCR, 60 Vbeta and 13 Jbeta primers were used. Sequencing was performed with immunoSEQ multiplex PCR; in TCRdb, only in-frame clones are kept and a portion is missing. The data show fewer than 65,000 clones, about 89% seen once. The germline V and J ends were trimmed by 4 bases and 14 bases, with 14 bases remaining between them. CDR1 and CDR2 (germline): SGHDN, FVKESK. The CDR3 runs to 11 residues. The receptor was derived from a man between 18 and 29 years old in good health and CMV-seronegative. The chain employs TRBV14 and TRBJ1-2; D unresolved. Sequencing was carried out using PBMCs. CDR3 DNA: TGTGCCAGCAGCCGGGGTTGGAGGGAGACCTTC. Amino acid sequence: CASSRGWRETF.